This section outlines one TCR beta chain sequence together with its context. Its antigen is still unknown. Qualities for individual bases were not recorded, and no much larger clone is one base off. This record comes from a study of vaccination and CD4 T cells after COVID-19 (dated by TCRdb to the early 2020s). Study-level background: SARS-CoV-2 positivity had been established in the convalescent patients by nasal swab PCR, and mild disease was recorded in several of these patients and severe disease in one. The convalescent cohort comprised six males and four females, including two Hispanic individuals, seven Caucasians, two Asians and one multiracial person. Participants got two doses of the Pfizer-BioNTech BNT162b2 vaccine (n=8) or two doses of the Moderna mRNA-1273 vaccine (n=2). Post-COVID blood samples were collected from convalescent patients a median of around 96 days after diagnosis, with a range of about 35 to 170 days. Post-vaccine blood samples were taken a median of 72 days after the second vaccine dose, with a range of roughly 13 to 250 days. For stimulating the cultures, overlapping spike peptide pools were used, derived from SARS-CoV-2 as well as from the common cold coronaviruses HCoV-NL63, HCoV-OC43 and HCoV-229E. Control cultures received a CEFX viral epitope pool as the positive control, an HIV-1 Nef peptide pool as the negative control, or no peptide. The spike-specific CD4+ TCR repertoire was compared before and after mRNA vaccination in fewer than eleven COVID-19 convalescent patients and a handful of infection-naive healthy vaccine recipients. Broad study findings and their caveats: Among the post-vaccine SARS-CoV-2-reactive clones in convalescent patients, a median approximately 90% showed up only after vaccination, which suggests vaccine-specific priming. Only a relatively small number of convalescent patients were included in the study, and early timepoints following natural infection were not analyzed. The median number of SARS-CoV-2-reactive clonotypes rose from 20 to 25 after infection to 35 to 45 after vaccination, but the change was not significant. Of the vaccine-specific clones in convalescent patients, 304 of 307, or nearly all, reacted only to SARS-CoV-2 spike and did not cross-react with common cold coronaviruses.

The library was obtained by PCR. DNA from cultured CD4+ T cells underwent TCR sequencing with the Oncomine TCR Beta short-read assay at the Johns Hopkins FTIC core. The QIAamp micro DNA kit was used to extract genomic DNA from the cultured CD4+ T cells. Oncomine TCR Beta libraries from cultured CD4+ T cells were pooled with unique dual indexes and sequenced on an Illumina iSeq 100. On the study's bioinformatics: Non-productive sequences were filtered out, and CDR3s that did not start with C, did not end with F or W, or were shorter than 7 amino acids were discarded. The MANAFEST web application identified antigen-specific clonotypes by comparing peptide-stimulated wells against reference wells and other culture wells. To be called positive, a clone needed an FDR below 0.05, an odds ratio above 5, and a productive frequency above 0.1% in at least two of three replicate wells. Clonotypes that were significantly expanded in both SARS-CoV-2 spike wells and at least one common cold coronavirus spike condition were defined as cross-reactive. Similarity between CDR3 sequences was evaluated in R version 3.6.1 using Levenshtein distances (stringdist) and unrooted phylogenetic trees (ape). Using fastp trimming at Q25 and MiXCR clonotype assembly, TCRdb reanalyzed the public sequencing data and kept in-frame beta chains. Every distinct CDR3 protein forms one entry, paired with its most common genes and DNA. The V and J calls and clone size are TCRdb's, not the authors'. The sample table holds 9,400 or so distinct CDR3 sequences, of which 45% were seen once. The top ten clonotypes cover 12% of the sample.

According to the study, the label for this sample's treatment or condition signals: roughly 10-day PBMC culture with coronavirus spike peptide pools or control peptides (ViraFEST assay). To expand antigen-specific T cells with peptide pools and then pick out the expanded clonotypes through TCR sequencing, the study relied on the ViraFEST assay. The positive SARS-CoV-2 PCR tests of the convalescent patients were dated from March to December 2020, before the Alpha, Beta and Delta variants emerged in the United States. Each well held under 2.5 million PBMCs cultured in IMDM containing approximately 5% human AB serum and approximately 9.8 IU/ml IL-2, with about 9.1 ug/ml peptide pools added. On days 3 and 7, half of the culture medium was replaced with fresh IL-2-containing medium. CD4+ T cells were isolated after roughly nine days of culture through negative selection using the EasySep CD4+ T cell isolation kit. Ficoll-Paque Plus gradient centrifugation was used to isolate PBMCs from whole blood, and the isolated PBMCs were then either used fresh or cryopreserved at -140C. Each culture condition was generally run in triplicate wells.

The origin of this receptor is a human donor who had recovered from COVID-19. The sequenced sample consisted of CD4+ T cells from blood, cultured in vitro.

The CDR3 region has the sequence CASSFGRQETQYF. The DNA reads as follows: TGTGCCAGCAGTTTTGGACGGCAAGAGACCCAGTACTTC. The rearrangement joined TRBV27 to TRBJ2-5; the D gene cannot be named for sure. Sequences MNHEY (CDR1) and SMNVEV (CDR2) are obtained from the germline V gene (reference sequence). The trim is 3 bases for V and 2 bases for J, with a gap of 7 bases between the germline ends. Its CDR3 holds 13 amino acids, cysteine through phenylalanine. The read is trimmed to its CDR3 DNA, 39 bases read in frame from base 1.